This is a list of T cell receptor beta chains from one sample in a study of OX40 agonist ivuxolimab in advanced cancers. The data were produced by immunoSEQ multiplex PCR, yet TCRdb's version contains in-frame clones alone and is incomplete. The table has 25,000 to 35,000 clones, approximately 84% seen once. Sequenced material: CD4+ or CD8+ T cells sorted from blood, taken in a trial of the OX40 agonist ivuxolimab. The source is an adult with an advanced solid tumor such as melanoma, head and neck, liver or kidney cancer. Both conserved end residues are part of each CDR3. Fields, in order: D gene, V gene, clone size, J gene, CDR3 protein, CDR3 DNA. A D gene is named only where the DNA matches it firmly. Clone size is not always given. Where it is, it says once, few, many or a class for expanded clones.

d_call: NA; v_call: TRBV28; clone_size: NA; j_call: TRBJ1-1; cdr3_aa: CASRFQGIGTEAFF; cdr3_nt: TGTGCCAGCAGATTTCAGGGGATCGGCACTGAAGCTTTCTTT
d_call: NA; v_call: TRBV15; clone_size: NA; j_call: TRBJ2-3; cdr3_aa: CATSNGGGIWTDTQYF; cdr3_nt: TGTGCCACCAGCAACGGAGGGGGGATATGGACAGATACGCAGTATTTT
d_call: NA; v_call: TRBV7-3; clone_size: NA; j_call: TRBJ2-3; cdr3_aa: CASSSAGIGSDTQYF; cdr3_nt: TGTGCCAGCAGCTCCGCCGGGATCGGGTCCGATACGCAGTATTTT
d_call: TRBD2; v_call: TRBV4-1; clone_size: NA; j_call: TRBJ2-1; cdr3_aa: CASSLLSLAEINNEQFF; cdr3_nt: TGCGCCAGCAGCCTTCTCAGTCTAGCGGAAATTAACAATGAGCAGTTCTTC
d_call: TRBD1; v_call: TRBV11-2; clone_size: NA; j_call: TRBJ1-1; cdr3_aa: CASSFGQGNTEAFF; cdr3_nt: TGTGCCAGCAGCTTTGGACAGGGGAACACTGAAGCTTTCTTT
d_call: TRBD2; v_call: TRBV9; clone_size: NA; j_call: TRBJ2-1; cdr3_aa: CASSVDGGDEQFF; cdr3_nt: TGTGCCAGCAGCGTAGACGGGGGGGATGAGCAGTTCTTC
d_call: NA; v_call: TRBV6-1; clone_size: NA; j_call: TRBJ1-3; cdr3_aa: CASSEAHGAFGNTIYF; cdr3_nt: TGTGCCAGCAGTGAAGCTCACGGTGCCTTTGGAAACACCATATATTTT
d_call: NA; v_call: TRBV2; clone_size: NA; j_call: TRBJ1-2; cdr3_aa: CASTGADYGYTF; cdr3_nt: TGTGCCAGCACGGGGGCGGACTATGGCTACACCTTC
d_call: TRBD1; v_call: TRBV27; clone_size: NA; j_call: TRBJ2-5; cdr3_aa: CASSPWATGGQTQYF; cdr3_nt: TGTGCCAGCAGTCCTTGGGCGACAGGGGGCCAGACCCAGTACTTC
d_call: NA; v_call: TRBV2; clone_size: NA; j_call: TRBJ1-5; cdr3_aa: CASSEGQFNQPQHF; cdr3_nt: TGTGCCAGCAGTGAAGGACAGTTCAATCAGCCCCAGCATTTT
d_call: NA; v_call: TRBV14; clone_size: NA; j_call: TRBJ1-1; cdr3_aa: CASSFGIKGGNTEAFF; cdr3_nt: TGTGCCAGCAGCTTCGGCATAAAAGGTGGGAACACTGAAGCTTTCTTT
d_call: TRBD2; v_call: TRBV27; clone_size: NA; j_call: TRBJ2-7; cdr3_aa: CASSSSTSGSFTEQYF; cdr3_nt: TGTGCCAGCAGTTCCTCAACTAGCGGGAGTTTTACCGAGCAGTACTTC
d_call: NA; v_call: TRBV19; clone_size: NA; j_call: TRBJ2-3; cdr3_aa: CASSISTTDTQYF; cdr3_nt: TGTGCCAGTAGTATTTCCACCACAGATACGCAGTATTTT
d_call: NA; v_call: TRBV5-6; clone_size: NA; j_call: TRBJ1-2; cdr3_aa: CASSLGQGNYGYTF; cdr3_nt: TGTGCCAGCAGCTTGGGCCAGGGGAACTATGGCTACACCTTC
d_call: NA; v_call: TRBV27; clone_size: NA; j_call: TRBJ2-7; cdr3_aa: CASSFGTTPYEQYF; cdr3_nt: TGTGCCAGCAGTTTTGGGACAACACCCTACGAGCAGTACTTC
d_call: TRBD2; v_call: TRBV14; clone_size: NA; j_call: TRBJ2-3; cdr3_aa: CASSQPRLAGGPWVSTDTQYF; cdr3_nt: TGTGCCAGCAGCCAACCCAGACTAGCGGGGGGGCCATGGGTAAGCACAGATACGCAGTATTTT
d_call: TRBD1; v_call: TRBV6-1; clone_size: NA; j_call: TRBJ2-1; cdr3_aa: CASTLTGGKQFF; cdr3_nt: TGTGCCAGCACCCTGACAGGGGGCAAGCAGTTCTTC
d_call: TRBD1; v_call: TRBV9; clone_size: few; j_call: TRBJ1-2; cdr3_aa: CASSHPRDSSNYGYTF; cdr3_nt: TGTGCCAGCAGCCATCCCCGGGACAGCTCCAACTATGGCTACACCTTC
d_call: TRBD1; v_call: TRBV30; clone_size: once; j_call: TRBJ1-1; cdr3_aa: CAWSEERTGEWNTEAFF; cdr3_nt: TGTGCCTGGAGTGAGGAAAGGACAGGGGAGTGGAACACTGAAGCTTTCTTT
d_call: NA; v_call: TRBV6-5; clone_size: NA; j_call: TRBJ1-5; cdr3_aa: CASGNPLEAQHF; cdr3_nt: TGTGCCAGCGGAAACCCCCTCGAAGCCCAGCATTTT
d_call: NA; v_call: TRBV6-6; clone_size: NA; j_call: TRBJ2-1; cdr3_aa: CASSYSTERDEQFF; cdr3_nt: TGTGCCAGCAGTTACTCGACTGAGAGGGATGAGCAGTTCTTC
d_call: TRBD2; v_call: TRBV7-9; clone_size: NA; j_call: TRBJ2-3; cdr3_aa: CASSYWGLAGDIDTQYF; cdr3_nt: TGTGCCAGCAGCTATTGGGGACTAGCGGGAGATATAGATACGCAGTATTTT
d_call: TRBD2; v_call: TRBV6-5; clone_size: NA; j_call: TRBJ2-7; cdr3_aa: CASGRGGSSHEQYF; cdr3_nt: TGTGCCAGCGGACGGGGGGGATCTTCCCACGAGCAGTACTTC
d_call: TRBD1; v_call: TRBV9; clone_size: NA; j_call: TRBJ2-5; cdr3_aa: CASSVVTGKETQYF; cdr3_nt: TGTGCCAGCAGCGTAGTGACAGGGAAAGAGACCCAGTACTTC
d_call: TRBD2; v_call: TRBV25-1; clone_size: NA; j_call: TRBJ2-1; cdr3_aa: CASDGATSGPRGNEQFF; cdr3_nt: TGTGCCAGCGATGGGGCTACTAGCGGTCCCAGGGGCAATGAGCAGTTCTTC
d_call: TRBD1; v_call: TRBV6-1; clone_size: NA; j_call: TRBJ2-3; cdr3_aa: CASRETGGPTDTQYF; cdr3_nt: TGTGCCAGCAGAGAGACAGGGGGGCCCACAGATACGCAGTATTTT
d_call: TRBD2; v_call: TRBV11-3; clone_size: few; j_call: TRBJ2-6; cdr3_aa: CASSDTGTTYSGANVLTF; cdr3_nt: TGTGCCAGCAGCGACACCGGGACTACATACTCTGGGGCCAACGTCCTGACTTTC
d_call: NA; v_call: TRBV5-8; clone_size: NA; j_call: TRBJ2-7; cdr3_aa: CASSLPGEQYF; cdr3_nt: TGTGCCAGCAGCCTCCCCGGGGAGCAGTACTTC
d_call: NA; v_call: TRBV6-5; clone_size: NA; j_call: TRBJ1-4; cdr3_aa: CASSYSLVATNEKLFF; cdr3_nt: TGTGCCAGCAGTTACTCCCTAGTTGCAACTAATGAAAAACTGTTTTTT
d_call: NA; v_call: TRBV5-6; clone_size: NA; j_call: TRBJ1-5; cdr3_aa: CASSFGVSPQHF; cdr3_nt: TGTGCCAGCAGCTTCGGGGTCTCGCCCCAGCATTTT
d_call: NA; v_call: TRBV9; clone_size: NA; j_call: TRBJ1-2; cdr3_aa: CASSVGQSYGYTF; cdr3_nt: TGTGCCAGCAGCGTAGGCCAGAGCTATGGCTACACCTTC
d_call: TRBD1; v_call: TRBV27; clone_size: NA; j_call: TRBJ1-2; cdr3_aa: CASRPQRTGVGYTF; cdr3_nt: TGTGCCAGCAGGCCCCAACGGACAGGGGTAGGCTACACCTTC
d_call: NA; v_call: TRBV5-5; clone_size: NA; j_call: TRBJ2-7; cdr3_aa: CASSLGGVYEQYF; cdr3_nt: TGTGCCAGCAGCTTGGGAGGGGTCTACGAGCAGTACTTC
d_call: NA; v_call: TRBV25-1; clone_size: NA; j_call: TRBJ1-2; cdr3_aa: CAAGWGNYGYTF; cdr3_nt: TGTGCAGCTGGGTGGGGGAACTATGGCTACACCTTC
d_call: NA; v_call: TRBV4-3; clone_size: NA; j_call: TRBJ1-3; cdr3_aa: CASSQDWYTDSGNTIYF; cdr3_nt: TGCGCCAGCAGCCAAGATTGGTATACCGATTCTGGAAACACCATATATTTT
d_call: NA; v_call: TRBV27; clone_size: NA; j_call: TRBJ1-2; cdr3_aa: CASSLRGDSLYGYTF; cdr3_nt: TGTGCCAGCAGCTTAAGAGGCGACAGCCTCTATGGCTACACCTTC
d_call: NA; v_call: TRBV6-1; clone_size: NA; j_call: TRBJ1-5; cdr3_aa: CASSPWSNQPQHF; cdr3_nt: TGTGCCAGCAGTCCCTGGTCCAATCAGCCCCAGCATTTT